These 9 T cell receptor beta chains share one sample of origin, sequenced in a study of T cells after yellow fever vaccination. TCRdb re-called the 5' RACE reads through MiXCR, storing one row per CDR3 protein. The sample shows 500,000 to 700,000 distinct CDR3 sequences, roughly 21% of them seen only once. The material was PBMCs, obtained 15 days after the yellow fever booster vaccination. The source is a man aged 25 to 45 who received the YFV17D yellow fever vaccine.

V usage is TRBV20-1 and J usage is TRBJ2-3; unclear D gene. CDR3 size: 12 residues. The germline V and J ends were trimmed by 5 bases and 3 bases, with 9 bases remaining between them. Germline V gives CDR1 DFQATT, CDR2 SNEGSKA (reference sequence). The CDR3 protein is CSARHGTDTQYF. Written as DNA, the CDR3 is TGCAGTGCTCGCCACGGGACAGATACGCAGTATTTT.

The table lists this clonotype with a few counts. V and J are TRBV28 and TRBJ2-7, with 8 bases aligning to TRBD2. The CDR3 totals 14 residues. The V gene end was trimmed by 6 bases and the J gene end by 0 bases; junction bases not matched to a gene: 4. The germline CDR1 and CDR2 sequences are MDHEN and SYDVKM. CDR3 loop: CASRERGSSYEQYF. The DNA for the CDR3 is TGTGCCAGCAGAGAGCGGGGGAGCTCCTACGAGCAGTACTTC.

This sequence joins TRBV15 and TRBJ1-2; a weak D match, TRBD1 (5 bases). Per the germline V gene, CDR1 is LNHNV and CDR2 is YYDKDF (reference sequence). With 5 bases removed from V and 0 bases from J, the gap between germline ends came to 13 bases. The CDR3 consists of 15 residues. The CDR3 sequence is CATSGGTDTNYGYTF. Written as DNA, the CDR3 is TGTGCCACCAGCGGCGGGACGGATACTAACTATGGCTACACCTTC.

V gene TRBV12-3 or TRBV12-4 combines with J gene TRBJ1-1; D remains unclear. V was trimmed by 4 bases and J by 6 bases, leaving 18 bases between them. This CDR3 is 15 amino acids long. CDR3 amino acids: CASSSPSLGSAEAFF. DNA for the CDR3: TGTGCCAGCAGTTCCCCCTCCCTCGGGTCGGCTGAAGCTTTCTTT.

This chain connects TRBV10-3 to TRBJ1-4; D may be TRBD1 (6 bases). This CDR3 comprises 15 residues. Trimming pared 5 bases from V and 5 bases from J, leaving 15 bases between. The germline CDR1 and CDR2 sequences are ENHRY and SYGVKD. CDR3 sequence (DNA): TGTGCCATCAGTTCCCTACAGGGCCGAAATGAAAAACTGTTTTTT. The encoded protein is CAISSLQGRNEKLFF.

CDR3 sequence: CASSFLGPNQPQHF. The CDR3 DNA reads as TGCGCCAGCAGCTTTTTAGGCCCTAATCAGCCCCAGCATTTT. J is TRBJ1-5 and V is TRBV5-1; D unresolved. From germline, CDR1 is SGHRS and CDR2 YFSETQ. The CDR3 sequence is 14 residues long. The V end lost 2 bases, the J end lost 4 bases, and 10 bases lay between the germline ends.

This clonotype has more than one count but fewer than ten. The chain employs TRBV20-1 and TRBJ2-1; TRBD1 or TRBD2 may be the D gene (6 bases each). The V gene's germline CDR1 is DFQATT and CDR2 SNEGSKA (reference sequence). The CDR3 runs to 16 residues. V was pared by 4 bases and J by 4 bases, with 20 bases between. The CDR3 sequence: CSANPRGAGMYNEQFF. The DNA of the CDR3 is TGCAGTGCTAATCCTAGGGGGGCAGGCATGTACAATGAGCAGTTCTTC.

This chain uses TRBV9 with TRBJ2-3; D gene ambiguous. Germline CDR1 and CDR2: SGDLS and YYNGEE. V lost 5 bases and J 0 bases, leaving 25 bases between the germline ends. The CDR3 has 19 amino acids. The CDR3 region is CASSRIAAMSSRSTDTQYF. Here the CDR3 DNA reads TGTGCCAGCAGTAGAATAGCAGCAATGTCCTCTCGGAGCACAGATACGCAGTATTTT.

The chain has TRBV5-1 and TRBJ2-1; D may be TRBD2 (5 bases). This CDR3 comprises 14 residues. The V end was cut by 2 bases, the J end by 8 bases, with 14 bases between. Germline V gene data show CDR1 as SGHRS and CDR2 as YFSETQ. The CDR3 loop reads CASSFGGGRDEQFF. DNA of the CDR3: TGCGCCAGCAGCTTTGGAGGAGGCCGGGATGAGCAGTTCTTC.